The rows below give T cell receptor beta chains drawn from one sample of a study of T cell repertoires in cytomegalovirus infection. TCRdb re-called the reads through MiXCR, storing one row per CDR3 protein. This sample has some 920,000 distinct CDR3 sequences; around 32% occur once, and the top ten carry about 14%. For these TCRs, the target antigens are not known. Sample: cultured CD8+ T cells from PBMCs, taken from culture after CMV antigen stimulation. These receptors were obtained from a human donor in good health (CMV status not recorded). Some clones in this sample may be carry-over from other donors' samples. Both conserved end residues are part of each CDR3. The D gene is left open where the match is weak. Only some rows state a clone size, as once, few, many or a class for expanded clones.

D	V	size	J	CDR3	DNA
NA	TRBV11-2	few	TRBJ2-5	CASSPKDYKRETQYF	TGTGCCAGCAGCCCCAAGGACTACAAACGGGAGACCCAGTACTTC
TRBD1	TRBV7-8	NA	TRBJ1-4	CASSMSGTGVEKLFF	TGTGCCAGCAGCATGTCCGGGACAGGGGTTGAAAAACTGTTTTTT
TRBD1	TRBV5-4	few	TRBJ1-1	CASSAQGATEAFF	TGTGCCAGCAGCGCACAGGGGGCCACTGAAGCTTTCTTT
NA	TRBV7-9	many	TRBJ1-2	CASSPGGEFDYGYTF	TGTGCCAGCAGCCCGGGGGGGGAATTCGACTATGGCTACACCTTC
TRBD2	TRBV6-2/TRBV6-3	NA	TRBJ2-1	CASSGTSGGAGAYNEQFF	TGTGCCAGCAGTGGGACTAGCGGGGGGGCGGGGGCCTACAATGAGCAGTTCTTC
NA	TRBV12-3/TRBV12-4	many	TRBJ2-1	CASTPGGDEQFF	TGTGCCAGCACCCCAGGCGGCGATGAGCAGTTCTTC
TRBD2	TRBV7-6	NA	TRBJ2-3	CASSPTSGATDTQYF	TGTGCCAGCAGCCCTACTAGCGGGGCGACAGATACGCAGTATTTT
TRBD2	TRBV7-6	NA	TRBJ2-3	CASSFGLAGGGTDTQYF	TGTGCCAGCAGCTTCGGACTAGCGGGGGGCGGGACAGATACGCAGTATTTT
NA	TRBV6-5	few	TRBJ1-6	CASSYVALNSPLHF	TGTGCCAGCAGTTACGTTGCCCTAAATTCACCCCTCCACTTT
TRBD1	TRBV7-6	many	TRBJ2-3	CASSQKTGYISTDTQYF	TGTGCCAGCAGCCAGAAGACAGGGTACATTAGCACAGATACGCAGTATTTT
NA	TRBV6-1	many	TRBJ1-5	CASSVPPMLYSNQPQHF	TGTGCCAGCAGTGTACCACCAATGCTTTATAGCAATCAGCCCCAGCATTTT
NA	TRBV2	NA	TRBJ1-2	CASMVPLRQANYGYTF	TGTGCCAGCATGGTTCCACTAAGACAAGCTAACTATGGCTACACCTTC
TRBD1	TRBV27	NA	TRBJ2-7	CASSQHRGLSYEQYF	TGTGCCAGCAGTCAACACAGGGGGCTCTCCTACGAGCAGTACTTC
NA	TRBV7-8	many	TRBJ1-2	CASSEGGDPGGYGYTF	TGTGCCAGCAGCGAGGGGGGCGATCCGGGGGGCTATGGCTACACCTTC
TRBD1	TRBV7-6	many	TRBJ2-5	CASSHRRTGGGETQYF	TGTGCCAGCAGCCATCGTCGGACAGGGGGCGGAGAGACCCAGTACTTC
TRBD2	TRBV7-6	NA	TRBJ2-7	CASSWSGGGEQYF	TGTGCCAGCAGCTGGAGCGGGGGAGGCGAGCAGTACTTC
NA	TRBV11-3	NA	TRBJ2-1	CASSLPGESEQFF	TGTGCCAGCAGCTTGCCGGGGGAGAGTGAGCAGTTCTTC
NA	TRBV27	NA	TRBJ1-5	CASSYRRNQPQHF	TGTGCCAGCAGTTACAGGCGCAATCAGCCCCAGCATTTT
NA	TRBV7-9	few	TRBJ1-6	CASPSKAGDNSPLHF	TGTGCCAGCCCAAGTAAGGCAGGGGATAATTCACCCCTCCACTTT
TRBD1	TRBV19	NA	TRBJ1-4	CASLSRDSRKGLFF	TGTGCCAGCTTATCCCGGGACAGCCGAAAAGGGCTGTTTTTT
NA	TRBV6-6	NA	TRBJ2-5	CASRWGAQETQYF	TGTGCCAGCAGGTGGGGGGCCCAAGAGACCCAGTACTTC
NA	TRBV29-1	once	TRBJ2-5	CSVDEQDPRGYF	TGCAGCGTTGATGAACAAGACCCCCGCGGTTACTTC
TRBD2	TRBV15	NA	TRBJ2-1	CATSRSPSGGDEQFF	TGTGCCACCAGCAGGTCACCTAGCGGGGGCGATGAGCAGTTCTTC
NA	TRBV6-1	NA	TRBJ1-1	CVSSEVEGLTEAFF	TGTGTCAGCAGTGAAGTCGAGGGGCTCACTGAAGCTTTCTTT
TRBD1	TRBV6-1	many	TRBJ1-5	CASSEGQGARNQPQHF	TGTGCCAGCAGTGAGGGACAGGGGGCACGGAATCAGCCCCAGCATTTT
NA	TRBV2	few	TRBJ1-4	CASSYGETRTEKLFF	TGTGCCAGCAGTTACGGGGAGACCCGAACGGAAAAACTGTTTTTT
NA	TRBV7-6	once	TRBJ2-6	CASSPSPGTEANVLTF	TGTGCCAGCAGCCCTAGCCCGGGGACTGAGGCCAACGTCCTGACTTTC
TRBD1	TRBV6-5	few	TRBJ2-7	CASSSLRTGKGEQYF	TGTGCCAGCAGTTCACTTAGGACAGGGAAGGGCGAGCAGTACTTC
NA	TRBV27	NA	TRBJ2-7	CASSQSPGQTYEQYF	TGTGCCAGCAGCCAATCCCCCGGACAGACCTACGAGCAGTACTTC
NA	TRBV11-3	few	TRBJ2-1	CASSAGHLSYNEQFF	TGTGCCAGCAGCGCGGGACACCTCTCCTACAATGAGCAGTTCTTC
NA	TRBV19	NA	TRBJ1-3	CASSKGGFGNTIYF	TGTGCCAGTAGTAAGGGGGGCTTCGGAAACACCATATATTTT
NA	TRBV4-1	NA	TRBJ1-1	CASSQGRAVGTEAFF	TGCGCCAGCAGCCAAGGTCGGGCTGTGGGCACTGAAGCTTTCTTT
NA	TRBV7-9	NA	TRBJ1-4	CASSFRGTNEKLFF	TGTGCCAGCAGCTTCCGGGGAACTAATGAAAAACTGTTTTTT
TRBD1	TRBV14	many	TRBJ2-1	CASSHPGQGAYNEQFF	TGTGCCAGCAGCCATCCCGGACAGGGGGCTTACAATGAGCAGTTCTTC
NA	TRBV7-2	many	TRBJ1-5	CASSLEASNQPQHF	TGTGCCAGCAGCTTAGAGGCTAGCAATCAGCCCCAGCATTTT
NA	TRBV11-2	NA	TRBJ2-4	CASSKVAKNIQYF	TGTGCCAGCAGCAAAGTCGCCAAAAACATTCAGTACTTC
NA	TRBV12-3/TRBV12-4	few	TRBJ2-7	CASSLALGVEQYF	TGTGCCAGCAGTTTGGCCCTCGGTGTTGAGCAGTACTTC
NA	TRBV28	NA	TRBJ2-6	CASSFDGANVLTF	TGTGCCAGCAGTTTTGATGGGGCCAACGTCCTGACTTTC
TRBD1	TRBV27	NA	TRBJ2-7	CATQTGFYEQYF	TGTGCCACCCAGACAGGGTTCTACGAGCAGTACTTC
NA	TRBV23-1	few	TRBJ2-5	CASSVLLTGREKTQYF	TGCGCCAGCAGTGTCTTGCTGACAGGGAGGGAAAAGACCCAGTACTTC
TRBD1	TRBV19	few	TRBJ1-1	CASSTRGLGNTEAFF	TGTGCCAGTAGTACCAGGGGGCTGGGGAACACTGAAGCTTTCTTT
NA	TRBV15	NA	TRBJ2-5	CATSRDASASLRETQYF	TGTGCCACCAGCAGAGATGCCAGCGCGTCCCTCAGGGAGACCCAGTACTTC
NA	TRBV7-9	many	TRBJ1-2	CASSARPRDGYTF	TGTGCCAGCAGCGCGCGACCGCGGGATGGCTACACCTTC
NA	TRBV27	NA	TRBJ1-2	CASSRELSGLMGGYTF	TGTGCCAGCAGTCGAGAGCTCAGTGGCCTAATGGGGGGCTACACCTTC
NA	TRBV7-9	NA	TRBJ2-5	CASSLGRGIQETHYF	TGTGCCAGCAGCTTAGGGCGGGGCATTCAAGAGACCCACTACTTC
TRBD1	TRBV6-5	few	TRBJ1-1	CASSGGTNTEAFF	TGTGCCTCATCAGGGGGCACGAATACTGAAGCTTTCTTT
NA	TRBV7-9	NA	TRBJ1-2	CASSRTGTEFNYDYTF	TGTGCCAGCAGCAGAACCGGGACGGAATTCAACTATGACTACACCTTC
NA	TRBV12-3/TRBV12-4	few	TRBJ1-2	CASSSSGFSWSMSYTF	TGTGCCAGCAGTTCGTCCGGGTTTAGTTGGTCGATGAGCTACACCTTC
NA	TRBV6-1	few	TRBJ1-5	CASSELQVPSNQPQHF	TGTGCCAGCAGTGAACTCCAGGTCCCTAGCAATCAGCCCCAGCATTTT
TRBD1	TRBV7-8	NA	TRBJ2-1	CASSSRGDRVYNEQFF	TGTGCCAGCAGCTCAAGGGGGGACAGGGTTTACAATGAGCAGTTCTTC
NA	TRBV6-4	NA	TRBJ2-1	CASSDSKGGFFYLPLYNEQFF	TGTGCCAGCAGTGACTCGAAAGGGGGTTTCTTCTACCTCCCTCTCTACAATGAGCAGTTCTTC
NA	TRBV27	NA	TRBJ2-1	CASSSSSKYNEQFF	TGTGCCAGCAGTTCAAGCTCCAAATACAATGAGCAGTTCTTC
NA	TRBV20-1	few	TRBJ1-2	CSARGAGKLTPIYGYTF	TGCAGTGCTAGAGGCGCAGGGAAATTGACTCCAATCTATGGCTACACCTTC
TRBD1	TRBV25-1	few	TRBJ2-2	CASSEPGQGSKLNTGELFF	TGTGCCAGCAGTGAACCGGGACAGGGGTCGAAGTTGAACACCGGGGAGCTGTTTTTT